This TCR beta chain derives from a study of early T cells in non-severe SARS-CoV-2 infection. For the study at large: Chains were not paired, and sequencing was done on bulk RNA from unsorted whole blood. General study findings and limits: There was a bias toward anti-spike CD8 responses in VDJdb matching, which missed private and CD4 specificities.

This clonotype showed up many times. As yet, its antigen is unknown. Each single cDNA molecule received a unique molecular identifier. A single record per CDR3 protein comes from TCRdb applying MiXCR to the 5' RACE reads. This sample yields 80,000 or so distinct CDR3 sequences, of which over 9% are seen a single time; 9.5% to 15% belongs to the top ten. The specimen comprised whole blood, sampled at baseline. The source of this sequence is an adult who was a healthcare worker with PCR-confirmed SARS-CoV-2 infection or an uninfected control (not recorded which).

As DNA, the CDR3 is TGTGCCAGCAGCCGAGCGGGGGAGCGCACAGATACGCAGTATTTT. Translation gives CASSRAGERTDTQYF. The chain is built from TRBV6-2 or TRBV6-3 and TRBJ2-3; 8 nucleotides agree with TRBD2. The trim removed 6 bases at V and 1 base at J, leaving 6 bases unmatched. CDR1 is MNHEY and CDR2 is SVGEGT in the germline V gene. This CDR3 region has 15 residues.